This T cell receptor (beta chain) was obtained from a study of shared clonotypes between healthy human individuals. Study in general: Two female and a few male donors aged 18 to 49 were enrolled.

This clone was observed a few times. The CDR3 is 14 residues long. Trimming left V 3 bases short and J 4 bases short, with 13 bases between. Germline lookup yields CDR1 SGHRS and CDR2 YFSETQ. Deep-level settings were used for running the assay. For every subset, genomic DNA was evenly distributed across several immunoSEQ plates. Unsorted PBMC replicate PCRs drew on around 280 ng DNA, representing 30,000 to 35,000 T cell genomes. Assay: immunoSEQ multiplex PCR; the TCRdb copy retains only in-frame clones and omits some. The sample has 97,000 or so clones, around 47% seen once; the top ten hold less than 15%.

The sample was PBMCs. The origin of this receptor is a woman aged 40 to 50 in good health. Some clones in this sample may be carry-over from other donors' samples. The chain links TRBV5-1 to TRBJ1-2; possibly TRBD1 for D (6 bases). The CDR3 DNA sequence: TGCGCCAGCAGCTCGTCAGGGGCGGGCTATGGCTACACCTTC. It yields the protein CASSSSGAGYGYTF. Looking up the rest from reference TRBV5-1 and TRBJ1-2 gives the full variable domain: KAGVTQTPRYLIKTRGQQVTLSCSPISGHRSVSWYQQTPGQGLQFLFEYFSETQRNKGNFPGRFSGRQFSNSRSEMNVSTLELGDSALYLCASSSSGAGYGYTFGSGTRLTVV.